These T cell receptor beta chains were read from a single sample in a study of T-cell reconstitution after alpha-beta-depleted transplantation in children. TCRdb re-called the PCR reads with MiXCR, one entry per CDR3 protein. The data contain fewer than 150,000 distinct CDR3 sequences, approximately 8.7% of them singletons. The starting material was PBMCs, mostly from graft donor cells, obtained 180 days after TCRalphabeta/CD19-depleted stem cell transplant. The receptors come from a girl under three years old who had a stem cell transplant for combined immunodeficiency, so the T cells may come from the graft donor. The CDR3 runs from the conserved cysteine through the conserved F or W. A D gene is named only where the DNA matches it firmly. The size of a clone is reported for some rows only, either as once, few or many, or as a class for expanded clones.

cdr3_nt: TGCAGTGCTCGTGACCGACAGCGCACAGATACGCAGTATTTT; cdr3_aa: CSARDRQRTDTQYF; v_call: TRBV20-1; j_call: TRBJ2-3; clone_size: .; d_call: .
cdr3_nt: TGTGCCAGCTCACCCTCAACTAGCGGGAGGGCAGATACGCAGTATTTT; cdr3_aa: CASSPSTSGRADTQYF; v_call: TRBV18; j_call: TRBJ2-3; clone_size: once; d_call: TRBD2
cdr3_nt: TGCGCCAGCAGCCAAGATCTGGGACAGGGCCACAATCAGCCCCAGCATTTT; cdr3_aa: CASSQDLGQGHNQPQHF; v_call: TRBV4-3; j_call: TRBJ1-5; clone_size: .; d_call: TRBD1
cdr3_nt: TGCAGTGCTAGGCAACAGGGGGCGAACACCGGGGAGCTGTTTTTT; cdr3_aa: CSARQQGANTGELFF; v_call: TRBV20-1; j_call: TRBJ2-2; clone_size: .; d_call: TRBD1
cdr3_nt: TGTGCCAGCAGTTACGGGGGGGGGTCCTACGAGCAGTACTTC; cdr3_aa: CASSYGGGSYEQYF; v_call: TRBV6-5; j_call: TRBJ2-7; clone_size: few; d_call: TRBD2
cdr3_nt: TGCAGCGTTGACAGGGCTGGGACCCTGAGGCATGAGCAGTTCTTC; cdr3_aa: CSVDRAGTLRHEQFF; v_call: TRBV29-1; j_call: TRBJ2-1; clone_size: few; d_call: .
cdr3_nt: TGCAGTGCTAGAGATCTCGAGGGCCCAGATACGCAGTATTTT; cdr3_aa: CSARDLEGPDTQYF; v_call: TRBV20-1; j_call: TRBJ2-3; clone_size: few; d_call: .
cdr3_nt: TGCGCCAGCAGCTATACTCGCCCGTCCCAGGGAGGTAACTATGGCTACACCTTC; cdr3_aa: CASSYTRPSQGGNYGYTF; v_call: TRBV5-1; j_call: TRBJ1-2; clone_size: .; d_call: .
cdr3_nt: TGTGCCAGCAGTACCGGCACAGATACGCAGTATTTT; cdr3_aa: CASSTGTDTQYF; v_call: TRBV12-3/TRBV12-4; j_call: TRBJ2-3; clone_size: .; d_call: .
cdr3_nt: TGTGCCAGCAGTATACTAGCGGGGGGGAACAATGAGCAGTTCTTC; cdr3_aa: CASSILAGGNNEQFF; v_call: TRBV28; j_call: TRBJ2-1; clone_size: .; d_call: TRBD2
cdr3_nt: TGCAGTGCTAGATCGCGGACTAGCGGGGCCTACGAGCAGTACTTC; cdr3_aa: CSARSRTSGAYEQYF; v_call: TRBV20-1; j_call: TRBJ2-7; clone_size: few; d_call: TRBD2
cdr3_nt: TGCGCCAGCAGCAGAACCGGGACAGCGAGGCTCTATGGCTACACCTTC; cdr3_aa: CASSRTGTARLYGYTF; v_call: TRBV5-1; j_call: TRBJ1-2; clone_size: few; d_call: TRBD1
cdr3_nt: TGTGCCAGCAGTCAGGGGGTGGCTGAAGCTTTCTTT; cdr3_aa: CASSQGVAEAFF; v_call: TRBV28; j_call: TRBJ1-1; clone_size: few; d_call: TRBD1
cdr3_nt: TGTGCCATCAGTGAGCGCGAAAATTCACCCCTCCACTTT; cdr3_aa: CAISERENSPLHF; v_call: TRBV10-3; j_call: TRBJ1-6; clone_size: .; d_call: .
cdr3_nt: TGCAGTGCCTCCTCCAGGAGACCGAGCGCTAACTATGGCTACACCTTC; cdr3_aa: CSASSRRPSANYGYTF; v_call: TRBV20-1; j_call: TRBJ1-2; clone_size: .; d_call: .
cdr3_nt: TGTGCCAGCAGCTTAGCGGGGGGGAGCAACACCGGGGAGCTGTTTTTT; cdr3_aa: CASSLAGGSNTGELFF; v_call: TRBV7-8; j_call: TRBJ2-2; clone_size: .; d_call: TRBD2
cdr3_nt: TGTGCCAGCAGCCAAGACCTCGGGTCCTACGAGCAGTACTTC; cdr3_aa: CASSQDLGSYEQYF; v_call: TRBV3-1; j_call: TRBJ2-7; clone_size: .; d_call: .
cdr3_nt: TGTGCCAGCAGCTTGGATGTGGGGGGGAGGCAGTACTTC; cdr3_aa: CASSLDVGGRQYF; v_call: TRBV5-5; j_call: TRBJ2-7; clone_size: few; d_call: TRBD2
cdr3_nt: TGTGCCAGCAGCAAGGACAGGGGCGGGGACACCGGGGAGCTGTTTTTT; cdr3_aa: CASSKDRGGDTGELFF; v_call: TRBV5-6; j_call: TRBJ2-2; clone_size: many; d_call: TRBD1
cdr3_nt: TGCAGCGTTGAAGATCTCCCGGGACTCCAACCTGCGGAGACCCAGTACTTC; cdr3_aa: CSVEDLPGLQPAETQYF; v_call: TRBV29-1; j_call: TRBJ2-5; clone_size: few; d_call: .
cdr3_nt: TGTGCCAGCAGCTTGGGACAGCCCATTAATGAAAAACTGTTTTTT; cdr3_aa: CASSLGQPINEKLFF; v_call: TRBV7-9; j_call: TRBJ1-4; clone_size: .; d_call: TRBD1
cdr3_nt: TGTGCCAGCAGTCGGGGGCAGCGGGAGACCCCAGATACGCAGTATTTT; cdr3_aa: CASSRGQRETPDTQYF; v_call: TRBV11-3; j_call: TRBJ2-3; clone_size: .; d_call: TRBD2
cdr3_nt: TGTGCCAGCAAACGGCTAGCGGGGGCCACCGGGGAGCTGTTTTTT; cdr3_aa: CASKRLAGATGELFF; v_call: TRBV27; j_call: TRBJ2-2; clone_size: .; d_call: TRBD2
cdr3_nt: TGTGCCAGCAGTTACGGGACAGGGGATGAAAAACTGTTTTTT; cdr3_aa: CASSYGTGDEKLFF; v_call: TRBV6-5; j_call: TRBJ1-4; clone_size: few; d_call: TRBD1
cdr3_nt: TGTGCCACCAGCAGAGATCTTGGATATATGGCCCAGTACTTC; cdr3_aa: CATSRDLGYMAQYF; v_call: TRBV15; j_call: TRBJ2-5; clone_size: .; d_call: .
cdr3_nt: TGTGCCAGCAGCTCAGCCTGGCGTTCGACTGAAGCTTTCTTT; cdr3_aa: CASSSAWRSTEAFF; v_call: TRBV7-8; j_call: TRBJ1-1; clone_size: .; d_call: .
cdr3_nt: TGTGCCATCAGTGAGGTCGGCAGGGCTGGAAACACCATATATTTT; cdr3_aa: CAISEVGRAGNTIYF; v_call: TRBV10-3; j_call: TRBJ1-3; clone_size: few; d_call: .
cdr3_nt: TGTGCCAGCAGTTTAACTAGCGCCTACAATGAGCAGTTCTTC; cdr3_aa: CASSLTSAYNEQFF; v_call: TRBV12-3/TRBV12-4; j_call: TRBJ2-1; clone_size: few; d_call: TRBD2